Listed below are T cell receptor beta chains from one sample, sequenced in a study of T cell repertoires in cytomegalovirus infection. No cognate antigen is known for these TCRs. TCRdb redid the calling of the reads with MiXCR, one entry per CDR3 protein. The sample has approximately 730,000 distinct CDR3 sequences; about 29% are singletons. This sample comprised cultured CD8+ T cells from PBMCs, obtained from culture after CMV antigen stimulation. The source is a human donor in good health (CMV status not recorded). Some clones in this sample may be carry-over from other donors' samples. Both conserved end residues are trimmed from each CDR3. Fields, in order: CDR3 length, V gene, clone size, J gene, CDR3 protein. The listing skips clone size in some rows; elsewhere it reads once, few, many or a size class.

length: 13; V: TRBV13; size: few; J: TRBJ2-7; CDR3: ASSLDVGSSYEQY
length: 11; V: TRBV28; size: many; J: TRBJ2-3; CDR3: ASSAGNTDTQY
length: 12; V: TRBV27; size: .; J: TRBJ1-5; CDR3: ASSPGTPNQPQH
length: 14; V: TRBV19; size: once; J: TRBJ1-1; CDR3: ASSLGTGKRHTEAF
length: 13; V: TRBV2; size: few; J: TRBJ2-5; CDR3: ASRVPGPIKETQY
length: 14; V: TRBV7-6; size: .; J: TRBJ2-1; CDR3: ASSPGLGSSYNEQF
length: 11; V: TRBV4-1; size: .; J: TRBJ2-7; CDR3: ASSQDHGYEQY
length: 13; V: TRBV14; size: few; J: TRBJ1-2; CDR3: ASSLDRQPIYGYT
length: 13; V: TRBV7-8; size: .; J: TRBJ2-1; CDR3: ASSFGAGVINEQF
length: 14; V: TRBV6-5; size: .; J: TRBJ1-1; CDR3: ASSYSSSAGNTEAF
length: 14; V: TRBV7-6; size: many; J: TRBJ2-1; CDR3: ASSLALAKGTNEQF
length: 14; V: TRBV12-3/TRBV12-4; size: medium-sized; J: TRBJ2-5; CDR3: ASSRSEDRGSETQY
length: 12; V: TRBV6-6; size: .; J: TRBJ2-3; CDR3: AGFSGGATDTQY
length: 14; V: TRBV6-1; size: .; J: TRBJ2-1; CDR3: ASKGLAGMSYNEQF
length: 13; V: TRBV7-9; size: many; J: TRBJ2-2; CDR3: ASSRTGTNTGELF
length: 17; V: TRBV6-1; size: few; J: TRBJ1-1; CDR3: ASKRLGQGTHLENTEAF
length: 13; V: TRBV20-1; size: .; J: TRBJ1-5; CDR3: SASPTGQGSQPQH
length: 14; V: TRBV7-9; size: many; J: TRBJ2-2; CDR3: ASSSTSGSLPGELF
length: 13; V: TRBV27; size: .; J: TRBJ1-5; CDR3: ASTAGTGRNQPQH
length: 13; V: TRBV12-3/TRBV12-4; size: .; J: TRBJ2-5; CDR3: ASSSYAGSKETQY
length: 12; V: TRBV12-3/TRBV12-4; size: many; J: TRBJ1-2; CDR3: ASSLAPVGYGYT
length: 15; V: TRBV5-5; size: .; J: TRBJ2-5; CDR3: ASSLASGGTFQETQY
length: 12; V: TRBV27; size: .; J: TRBJ2-3; CDR3: ASTAGRVTDTQY
length: 14; V: TRBV12-3/TRBV12-4; size: few; J: TRBJ2-5; CDR3: ASSNSGGATHETQY
length: 14; V: TRBV11-1; size: .; J: TRBJ2-7; CDR3: ASSETTKDSFYEQY
length: 12; V: TRBV19; size: .; J: TRBJ2-7; CDR3: ASSIRDRAHEQY
length: 10; V: TRBV7-8; size: .; J: TRBJ1-1; CDR3: ASSYIRGEAF